These 18 T cell receptor beta chains came from one sample sequenced in a study of blood T cells in healthy people across ages. Primed by a sample-barcoded 5' primer and a J-beta primer mix, a second PCR proceeded for roughly 6 to 12 cycles. Each CDR3 protein gets one entry after TCRdb re-called the 5' RACE reads with MiXCR. The sample includes approximately 690,000 distinct CDR3 sequences, over 40% seen only once; the top ten take around 32%. Input material: blood. Source of these receptors: a man older than 75 in good health.

This clonotype was found a few times. The V call is TRBV3-1, the J call TRBJ2-7; 7 bases match TRBD1. CDR1 LGHDT and CDR2 YNNKEL come from the germline V gene (reference sequence). Trimming took 4 bases from V and 6 from J; bases not matched to a gene: 9. The CDR3 has 14 residues. CDR3 in amino acids: CASSPWDSAIEQYF. CDR3 DNA sequence: TGTGCCAGCAGCCCATGGGACAGCGCTATCGAGCAGTACTTC.

This CDR3 reads CASSLETSGWQYF. CDR3 sequence (DNA): TGTGCCAGCAGCTTGGAGACTAGCGGTTGGCAGTACTTC. This sequence joins TRBV5-4 and TRBJ2-7, with 9 bases that match TRBD2. The CDR3 contains 13 residues. The germline CDR1 and CDR2 sequences are SGHNT and YYREEE (reference sequence). V gave up 0 bases and J gave up 9 bases; unmatched junction bases: 4.

Turning to this clonotype: Given a much more abundant clone one base away, this may be a read error. This chain connects TRBV6-6 to TRBJ1-1, with D possibly being TRBD1 (5 bases). Trimming shortened V by 2 bases and J by 6 bases, and 16 bases separated the two germline ends. The CDR3 runs 15 residues. Germline assignment: CDR1 MNHNY and CDR2 SVGAGI (reference sequence). CDR3 in amino acids: CASSYTVLGASEAFF. The CDR3 bases are TGTGCCAGCAGTTACACAGTGCTAGGGGCGTCTGAAGCTTTCTTT.

The chain joins TRBV28 to TRBJ1-6; 8 positions agree with TRBD1. Germline loops: CDR1 MDHEN, CDR2 SYDVKM. The V segment lost 6 bases and the J segment 0 bases; nucleotides outside the gene matches: 7. The CDR3 length is 17 residues. DNA of the CDR3: TGTGCCAGCAGAACAGGGGGTGCGAGCTCCTATAATTCACCCCTCCACTTT. Its translation: CASRTGGASSYNSPLHF.

This clonotype has more than one count but fewer than ten. V gene TRBV28 combines with J gene TRBJ2-2; TRBD1 might be the D (6 bases). Germline CDR1 reads MDHEN; CDR2 reads SYDVKM. Trimming took 6 bases from V and 6 from J, leaving 14 bases between them. The CDR3 runs to 14 residues. The CDR3 spells CASRGDRRSGELFF. The CDR3 DNA is TGTGCCAGCAGGGGTGACAGGAGGTCCGGGGAGCTGTTTTTT.

The chain carries TRBV7-6 and TRBJ1-2, with D possibly matching TRBD1 (5 bases). Germline V gene data show CDR1 as SGHVS and CDR2 as FNYEAQ. This CDR3 has 14 residues. The V end was cut by 6 bases, the J end by 4 bases, with 15 bases between. CDR3 nucleotide sequence: TGTGCCAGCAGTTCGGGGGGACCCTCCTATGGCTACACCTTC. Translating it yields CASSSGGPSYGYTF.

The chain combines TRBV7-2 with TRBJ1-1; D remains ambiguous. CDR1 is SGHTA and CDR2 is FQGNSA in the germline V gene. The length of the CDR3 is 14 residues. Trimming took 5 bases from V and 1 from J, leaving 11 bases between them. In nucleotides, the CDR3 is TGTGCCAGCAGCACCCCCACCGGGAACACTGAAGCTTTCTTT. Protein product: CASSTPTGNTEAFF.

The chain couples TRBV7-8 to TRBJ1-2; no definite D call. Germline CDR1 and CDR2: SGHVS and FQNEAQ. The CDR3 is 15 residues long. V was trimmed by 4 bases and J by 11 bases, leaving 23 bases between them. CDR3 sequence: CASSSLGQVSPRYTF. CDR3 nucleotide sequence: TGTGCCAGCAGCTCTTTGGGTCAGGTGTCCCCTAGGTACACCTTC.

This clonotype has more than one count but fewer than ten. This sequence joins TRBV29-1 and TRBJ2-7; 8 bases match TRBD1. V shed 2 bases and J 5 bases; nucleotides not matched to a gene: 8. This CDR3 has 14 residues. CDR1 is SQVTM and CDR2 is ANQGSEA in the germline V gene. CDR3 loop: CSVERGQGADEQYF. Written as DNA, the CDR3 is TGCAGCGTTGAAAGGGGGCAGGGGGCAGACGAGCAGTACTTC.

This clonotype was observed many times. The chain employs TRBV24-1 and TRBJ2-3; the D gene is possibly TRBD1 (5 bases). Germline values: CDR1 KGHDR, CDR2 SFDVKD. Trimming shortened V by 5 bases and J by 5 bases, and 16 bases separated the two germline ends. The CDR3 consists of 15 residues. The CDR3 bases are TGTGCCACCAGTGGCAGGGAAGGGTCTCGAGATACGCAGTATTTT. Translating gives CATSGREGSRDTQYF.

Points on this clonotype: A read error may explain this, as a much larger clone is one base away. The V and J genes are TRBV12-5 and TRBJ2-7; D is perhaps TRBD1 or TRBD2 (5 bases each). This CDR3 has 15 residues. Trimming left V 6 bases short and J 7 bases short, with 22 bases between. In germline, CDR1 is LGHNT, CDR2 FRNRAP. CDR3 sequence reads: CASGPSGTPGNEQYF. CDR3 in DNA: TGTGCTAGTGGCCCCTCCGGGACCCCCGGCAATGAGCAGTACTTC.

CDR3 bases: TGTGCCAGCTCACCCTCCAGAAGCCTTAATGAAAAACTGTTTTTT. Residues: CASSPSRSLNEKLFF. The rearrangement uses TRBV18 and TRBJ1-4; D is uncertain. The V end lost 3 bases, the J end lost 4 bases, and 12 bases lay between the germline ends. This CDR3 contains 15 residues. Germline V gene sequence: CDR1 KGHSH, CDR2 LQKENI.

The chain links TRBV19 to TRBJ1-2; the D is unclear. The germline V gene has CDR1 LNHDA and CDR2 SQIVND (reference sequence). Trimming left V 4 bases short and J 4 bases short, with 19 bases between. CDR3 length: 16 amino acids. CDR3 amino acids: CASSRATRLAGYGYTF. CDR3 sequence (DNA): TGTGCCAGTAGTAGGGCGACCCGACTAGCTGGCTATGGCTACACCTTC.

This clonotype has just one count. The V and J genes are TRBV27 and TRBJ2-7, with TRBD1 matching 8 bases. The CDR3 is 14 amino acids. After removal of 6 bases from V and 3 bases from J, the junction contained 7 bases not matched to a gene. CDR1 MNHEY and CDR2 SMNVEV come from the germline V gene (reference sequence). CDR3 loop: CASRPDRALYEQYF. The CDR3 DNA is TGTGCCAGCAGACCGGACAGGGCACTCTACGAGCAGTACTTC.

V usage is TRBV6-6 and J usage is TRBJ1-1; TRBD1 matches 9 bases. The CDR3 has 16 amino acids. Germline lookup yields CDR1 MNHNY and CDR2 SVGAGI (reference sequence). Trimming at V came to 3 bases and at J to 3 bases, leaving 8 bases not matched to a gene. Written as DNA, the CDR3 is TGTGCCAGCAGTTATATAATCGGACAGGGGTACACTGAAGCTTTCTTT. Amino acid sequence: CASSYIIGQGYTEAFF.

This clonotype came up a few times. The chain couples TRBV6-2 or TRBV6-3 to TRBJ2-7; a weak D match, TRBD1 (5 bases). Trimming cost V 9 bases and J 3 bases, with 12 bases left between them. This CDR3 is built from 12 residues. CDR1 and CDR2 from the germline V gene are MNHEY and SVGEGT. CDR3 loop: CASSPQDYEQYF. CDR3 nucleotide sequence: TGTGCCAGTTCCCCACAGGACTACGAGCAGTACTTC.

The CDR3 DNA follows: TGTGCCAGCAGCACTTATTACCCACCCCACATCTTCAATGAGCAGTTCTTC. Its protein product is CASSTYYPPHIFNEQFF. This chain connects TRBV21-1 to TRBJ2-1. TRBV21-1 is described as a pseudogene. This CDR3 is built from 17 residues.

The rearrangement joins TRBV6-1 to TRBJ1-1; a weak D match, TRBD1 (6 bases). CDR1 is MNHNS and CDR2 is SASEGT in the germline V gene. With 6 bases removed from V and 10 bases from J, the gap between germline ends came to 18 bases. The CDR3 runs 13 residues. The CDR3 DNA is TGTGCCAGCAGAACCGAGAGCTTAGGGGGAGCTTTCTTT. Its translation: CASRTESLGGAFF.